This T cell receptor (beta chain) stems from a study of Ad26.COV2.S vaccination and SARS-CoV-2 variants. Study-wide results and limits: Vaccine recipients showed a spike-specific TCR breadth that was higher than in placebo recipients.

Sample treatment: 15 to 20 received Ad26.COV2.S at low or high dose, single or two shots; roughly 5 received placebo; per-sample allocation not given. Samples came from day 63 after the first vaccine or placebo injection. Aged 18-55 years, donor was enrolled in Boston in the early 2020s. The germline V gene encodes CDR1 SGHNT and CDR2 YYREEE (reference sequence). There are 12 residues in the CDR3. V was clipped by 5 bases and J by 2 bases, with 6 bases between them. The repertoire was sequenced with immunoSEQ multiplex PCR; TCRdb's copy has only in-frame clones and lacks some. The table has some 390,000 clones, 89% seen once. This clone was counted a single time. As yet, its antigen is unknown.

This sequence originates from a person between 18 and 65 years old who received the Ad26.COV2.S COVID-19 vaccine or a placebo. The chain couples TRBV5-4 to TRBJ2-3, with D unclear. The source material was peripheral blood, sampled in a trial of Ad26.COV2.S vaccine versus placebo. CDR3 sequence: CASSQDTDTQYF. As DNA, the CDR3 is TGTGCCAGCAGTCAGGACACAGATACGCAGTATTTT.